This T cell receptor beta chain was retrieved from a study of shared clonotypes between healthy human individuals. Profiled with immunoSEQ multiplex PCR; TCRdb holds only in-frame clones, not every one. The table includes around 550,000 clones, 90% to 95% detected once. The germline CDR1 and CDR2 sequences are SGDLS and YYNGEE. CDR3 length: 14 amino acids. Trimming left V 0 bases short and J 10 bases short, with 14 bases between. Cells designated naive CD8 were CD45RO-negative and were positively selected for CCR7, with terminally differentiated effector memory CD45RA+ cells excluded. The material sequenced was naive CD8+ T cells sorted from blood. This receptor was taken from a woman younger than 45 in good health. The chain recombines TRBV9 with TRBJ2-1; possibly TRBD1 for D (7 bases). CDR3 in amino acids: CASSVAAGGLEQFF. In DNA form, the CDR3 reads TGTGCCAGCAGCGTAGCGGCAGGGGGGTTAGAGCAGTTCTTC.